This is a list of T cell receptor beta chains from one sample in a study of PD-1 blockade in classical Hodgkin lymphoma. The method was immunoSEQ multiplex PCR; TCRdb's version includes in-frame clones alone and lacks a portion of them. The data contain some 41,000 clones, approximately 70% of them singletons. The sample here was peripheral blood mononuclear cells (PBMCs), taken before the second cycle of nivolumab. The receptors here all came from a human donor with classical Hodgkin lymphoma. Each CDR3 is given with its conserved first and last residue. D genes are given only for firm matches. The size field is filled for only some rows; it gives once, few, many or a size class.

>TRBJ1-1|.|.|TRBV19
TGTGCCACCAAAGGGGAGGGGGGCGGCACTGAAGCTTTCTTT
CATKGEGGGTEAFF
>TRBJ1-3|.|.|TRBV7-6
TGTGCCAGCAGCACCGCCCAGGTTTCCTCTGGAAACACCATATATTTT
CASSTAQVSSGNTIYF
>TRBJ2-7|TRBD2|.|TRBV28
TGTGCCAGCAGTTTATTGCCCGGCCTGGGGGGGTACGAGCAGTACTTC
CASSLLPGLGGYEQYF
>TRBJ2-2|TRBD2|.|TRBV9
TGTGCCAGCAGCCCCACTAGCGGGGGGGCCTTATACACCGGGGAGCTGTTTTTT
CASSPTSGGALYTGELFF
>TRBJ1-5|.|.|TRBV10-3
TGTGCCATCAGTGGACAGGTTAGCAATCAGCCCCAGCATTTT
CAISGQVSNQPQHF
>TRBJ2-1|.|once|TRBV14
TGTGCCAGCAGCCAAGATCCGCACCAATCAAGGACTAATGAGCAGTTCTTC
CASSQDPHQSRTNEQFF
>TRBJ1-2|.|once|TRBV4-3
TGCGCCAGCAGCCAAGAATCGTATGGCTACACCTTC
CASSQESYGYTF
>TRBJ2-6|.|.|TRBV5-1
TGCGCCAGCAGCTTGTTGGTTCTAGCCCCTACAAACTCTGGGGCCAACGTCCTGACTTTC
CASSLLVLAPTNSGANVLTF
>TRBJ1-1|TRBD1|.|TRBV27
TGTGCCAGCAGTTTACCACCAGGGGGCGTTGGGTTCACTGAAGCTTTCTTT
CASSLPPGGVGFTEAFF
>TRBJ2-3|TRBD1|.|TRBV5-4
TGTGCCAGCAGCTGGCCGGGACAGGGAAAATATACGCAGTATTTT
CASSWPGQGKYTQYF
>TRBJ1-5|TRBD1|.|TRBV5-5
TGTGCCAGCAGCTTGGAGGGACAGGGGGCCTGGCAGCCCCAGCATTTT
CASSLEGQGAWQPQHF
>TRBJ2-1|TRBD2|.|TRBV4-2
TGTGCCAGCAGCCAAGATAGCGGGGGGGCCAATGAGCAGTTCTTC
CASSQDSGGANEQFF
>TRBJ2-7|TRBD1|.|TRBV7-9
TGTGCCAGCAGCTTTTCGGCAGGGGGTACCCACGAGCAGTACTTC
CASSFSAGGTHEQYF
>TRBJ2-7|.|.|TRBV5-6
TGTGCCAGCAGCTTACCAGGGGAGAGGGACGAGCAGTACTTC
CASSLPGERDEQYF
>TRBJ1-2|.|few|TRBV4-3
TGCGCCAGCAGCCAAGATGGGGGCACGTCCTTGACAGCCTATGGCTACACCTTC
CASSQDGGTSLTAYGYTF
>TRBJ2-2|.|.|TRBV5-8
TGTGCCAGCAGCTTGGGGCTAGCGCCTACCGGGGAGCTGTTTTTT
CASSLGLAPTGELFF
>TRBJ2-5|.|few|TRBV6-5
TGTGCCAGCAGTTACACGCCAAGGGGGACCCAGTACTTC
CASSYTPRGTQYF
>TRBJ2-1|.|few|TRBV30
TGTGCCTGGAGTGCCCTAGGGCCCGGTGAGCAGTTCTTC
CAWSALGPGEQFF
>TRBJ1-1|TRBD1|.|TRBV11-1
TGTGCCAGCAGTTCTTATTGGGACAGGGTTGACACTGAAGCTTTCTTT
CASSSYWDRVDTEAFF
>TRBJ1-1|.|few|TRBV15
TGTGCCACCAGCAGAGATAGGGCGGATTACACTGAAGCTTTCTTT
CATSRDRADYTEAFF
>TRBJ1-1|.|.|TRBV7-9
TGTGCCAGCAGCTCACTTAGAGGGGGGGCACTAAACACTGAAGCTTTCTTT
CASSSLRGGALNTEAFF
>TRBJ2-7|.|.|TRBV6-6
TGTGCCAGCAGTTCCGCCGGGACTGCGCGGGGCTACGAGCAGTACTTC
CASSSAGTARGYEQYF
>TRBJ2-2|.|few|TRBV5-5
TGTGCCAGCAGCTTGAATCCAGTCTTAAACACCGGGGAGCTGTTTTTT
CASSLNPVLNTGELFF
>TRBJ1-6|TRBD1|.|TRBV30
TGTGCCTGGAGTAAACAGGGGATGGGATCACCCCTCCACTTT
CAWSKQGMGSPLHF
>TRBJ1-2|.|.|TRBV29-1
TGCAGCGTTGAGTTACAGCCACCTAACTATGGCTACACCTTC
CSVELQPPNYGYTF
>TRBJ2-3|TRBD2|.|TRBV4-3
TGCGCCAGCAGCCACCCCGGGGAGGGGGCCGGGACTAGCAGCCCAGATACGCAGTATTTT
CASSHPGEGAGTSSPDTQYF
>TRBJ1-5|.|few|TRBV19
TGTGCCAGTAGTATAGCCCCTCATCAGCCCCAGCATTTT
CASSIAPHQPQHF
>TRBJ1-2|.|.|TRBV7-3
TGTGCCAGCAGCCCCGACGGGTTTGGCTACACCTTC
CASSPDGFGYTF
>TRBJ2-3|.|.|TRBV7-6
TGTGCCAGCAGCTTAGTAGCTGCTAGCGTAGCAGATACGCAGTATTTT
CASSLVAASVADTQYF
>TRBJ2-7|.|.|TRBV9
TGTGCCAGCAGCGCCCCCGGGGGAAGAGGGTCCTACGAGCAGTACTTC
CASSAPGGRGSYEQYF
>TRBJ2-2|.|few|TRBV9
TGTGCCAGCAGCGTAAAAAACTTAAACACCGGGGAGCTGTTTTTT
CASSVKNLNTGELFF
>TRBJ1-1|.|.|TRBV5-4
TGTGCCAGCAGCCCGGCCCGCCCGAACACTGAAGCTTTCTTT
CASSPARPNTEAFF
>TRBJ1-1|.|once|TRBV7-8
TGTGCCAGCAGCTTAGTTGGAGGTAGGCTGGGGACTGAAGCTTTCTTT
CASSLVGGRLGTEAFF
>TRBJ1-3|.|few|TRBV6-5
TGTGCCAGCAGCCGTCCGCGAAACACCATATATTTT
CASSRPRNTIYF
>TRBJ2-1|TRBD2|.|TRBV19
TGTGCCAGCAAGACTAGCGTGAAAGAGTTCTTC
CASKTSVKEFF
>TRBJ2-7|TRBD1|few|TRBV10-2
TGCGCCAGCAGTGAAAGAGGGGGACAGGCCCCCTACGAGCAGTACTTC
CASSERGGQAPYEQYF
>TRBJ2-7|.|.|TRBV7-6
TGTGCCAGCAGCCAGGGGGGCTACGAGCAGTACTTC
CASSQGGYEQYF
>TRBJ2-7|.|.|TRBV27
TGTGCCAGCCGGCGAGTGCCAGCCGCCGAGCAGTACTTC
CASRRVPAAEQYF
>TRBJ2-7|TRBD2|.|TRBV28
TGTGCCAGCGGCCGCGGGGGTACGGGACGCTACGAGCAGTACTTC
CASGRGGTGRYEQYF
>TRBJ2-1|TRBD2|.|TRBV9
TGTGCCAGCAGCGTAGTTAGCGGGAGGTGGGACAATGAGCAGTTCTTC
CASSVVSGRWDNEQFF
>TRBJ2-2|.|few|TRBV7-3
TGTGCCAGCAGCCCCGGTTTGGGCACCACCGGGGAGCTGTTTTTT
CASSPGLGTTGELFF
>TRBJ2-2|TRBD2|.|TRBV27
TGTGCCAGCAGTTTCGGCAGCGGGGCGGCCGGGGAGCTGTTTTTT
CASSFGSGAAGELFF
>TRBJ2-7|.|once|TRBV7-1
TGTGCCAGCAGCTTAGGGGGTCCAGGCGAGCAGTACTTC
CASSLGGPGEQYF
>TRBJ2-4|TRBD1|.|TRBV7-9
TGTGCCAGCAGCTTAGCTGGGACAGGGGGCAATGGAAACATTCAGTACTTC
CASSLAGTGGNGNIQYF
>TRBJ2-1|TRBD2|.|TRBV6-5
TGTGCCAGCAGTTCCTATGGACTAGCGGGGGGCTATGAGCAGTTCTTC
CASSSYGLAGGYEQFF
>TRBJ2-1|.|.|TRBV18
TGTGCCAGCTCACCTCCCCTAGGGAATGAGCAGTTCTTC
CASSPPLGNEQFF
>TRBJ1-2|TRBD1|.|TRBV11-2
TGTGCCAGCAGCCCGACAGGGACCTATGGCTACACCTTC
CASSPTGTYGYTF
>TRBJ1-2|.|.|TRBV25-1
TGTGCCAGCGGCAGGGACACCGAAAACTATGGCTACACCTTC
CASGRDTENYGYTF
>TRBJ2-3|TRBD2|.|TRBV5-1
TGCGCCAGCAGCGGGCGGACTAGCGGTGGGACAGATACGCAGTATTTT
CASSGRTSGGTDTQYF
>TRBJ2-1|.|.|TRBV28
TGTGCCAGCAGTACCGGGGACTCCTACAATGAGCAGTTCTTC
CASSTGDSYNEQFF
>TRBJ2-7|TRBD2|.|TRBV29-1
TGCAGCGTGAAGGGACTAGCGGGGGACGAGCAGTACTTC
CSVKGLAGDEQYF
>TRBJ2-1|TRBD1|medium-sized|TRBV11-2
TGTGCCAGCAGCTTAGGGGGACAGCAAAATGAGCAGTTCTTC
CASSLGGQQNEQFF
>TRBJ2-7|.|.|TRBV29-1
TGCAGCGTTGACCGGGACCGCGAGCAGTACTTC
CSVDRDREQYF
>TRBJ1-5|.|medium-sized|TRBV10-3
TGTGCCATCAGTGAAGGGGTAAATCAGCCCCAGCATTTT
CAISEGVNQPQHF
>TRBJ2-1|TRBD1|.|TRBV9
TGTGCCAGCAGCTCCGGTCAACTCGGGACAGGGAAGTTCTTC
CASSSGQLGTGKFF
>TRBJ2-1|TRBD1|.|TRBV7-2
TGTGCCAGCAGCTTAGTGACCGGGACAGCCTACAATGAGCAGTTCTTC
CASSLVTGTAYNEQFF
>TRBJ1-4|TRBD1|.|TRBV19
TGTGCCACCGACAGGGGTAATGAAAAACTGTTTTTT
CATDRGNEKLFF
>TRBJ2-1|.|.|TRBV4-1
TGCGCCAGCAGCCAGGCCGAGAACAATGAGCAGTTCTTC
CASSQAENNEQFF
>TRBJ1-1|TRBD1|.|TRBV6-5
TGTGCCTCCTACCCGCGACAGGGCTCTGAAGCTTTCTTT
CASYPRQGSEAFF
>TRBJ1-5|TRBD1|many|TRBV7-8
TGTGCCAGCAGCTTAACGACAGGGGGCCGTCAGCCCCAGCATTTT
CASSLTTGGRQPQHF